What follows are 15 T cell receptor beta chains derived from one specimen sequenced in a study of OX40 agonist ivuxolimab in advanced cancers. Libraries were prepared by immunoSEQ multiplex PCR; TCRdb keeps only in-frame clonotypes and omits some of them. The profile covers under 70,000 clones, with roughly 85% appearing a single time and roughly 1.2% taken by the ten largest. Specimen: CD4+ or CD8+ T cells sorted from blood, collected in a trial of the OX40 agonist ivuxolimab. These receptors originate from an adult with an advanced solid tumor such as melanoma, head and neck, liver or kidney cancer.

This clone showed up just once. The CDR3 DNA is TGTGCCAGCAGCTCGGGCCCTCAAGATACGCAGTATTTT. As protein: CASSSGPQDTQYF. The chain is built from TRBV7-3 and TRBJ2-3, with D unresolved. The CDR3 covers 13 residues. CDR1 and CDR2 from the germline V gene are SGHTA and FQGTGA. Trimming took off 4 bases at V and 5 bases at J, with 10 bases between the two ends.

This clone showed up just a few times. The V call is TRBV5-1, the J call TRBJ1-3; tentative D call: TRBD1 (6 bases). V was clipped by 5 bases and J by 0 bases, with 12 bases between them. CDR1 is SGHRS and CDR2 is YFSETQ in the germline V gene. The CDR3 loop spans 15 amino acids. CDR3 sequence reads: CASSFTGSSGNTIYF. In DNA form, the CDR3 reads TGCGCCAGCAGTTTTACAGGGTCCTCTGGAAACACCATATATTTT.

This chain joins TRBV5-1 and TRBJ2-2; 7 bases line up with TRBD2. V shed 4 bases and J 3 bases; nucleotides not matched to a gene: 0. The CDR3 contains 13 residues. Per the germline V gene, CDR1 is SGHRS and CDR2 is YFSETQ. The CDR3 protein is CASSAGDTGELFF. In DNA form, the CDR3 reads TGCGCCAGCAGCGCGGGAGACACCGGGGAGCTGTTTTTT.

The rearrangement uses TRBV6-1 and TRBJ2-2, with TRBD2 matching 9 bases. After removal of 4 bases from V and 4 bases from J, the junction contained 4 bases not matched to a gene. This CDR3 is 15 amino acids long. CDR1 is MNHNS and CDR2 is SASEGT in the germline V gene. The CDR3, as DNA: TGTGCCAGCAGTGGATTAGCGGGAGTCACCGGGGAGCTGTTTTTT. This codes for CASSGLAGVTGELFF.

The rearrangement joins TRBV28 to TRBJ2-7, with 12 bases aligning to TRBD2. The germline gives CDR1 MDHEN, CDR2 SYDVKM. Unmatched junction bases numbered 9, after V lost 6 bases and J lost 6 bases. CDR3 length: 15 amino acids. The CDR3 loop is CASRILAGGNAEQYF. The CDR3 DNA follows: TGTGCCAGCAGGATTCTAGCGGGAGGGAATGCCGAGCAGTACTTC.

The genes are TRBV19 and TRBJ1-1, with 8 bases lining up with TRBD1. CDR3 length equals 12 residues. Germline loops: CDR1 LNHDA, CDR2 SQIVND (reference sequence). J gave up 5 bases and V 10 bases, and 6 bases lay outside the gene matches. CDR3 in amino acids: CATPQGETEAFF. The CDR3 region has the DNA TGTGCCACCCCACAGGGGGAAACTGAAGCTTTCTTT.

This clone turned up a few times. The CDR3 is CASSPGADLQETQYF. DNA of the CDR3: TGCGCCAGCAGCCCTGGGGCAGACCTTCAAGAGACCCAGTACTTC. The genes are TRBV5-1 and TRBJ2-5, with D possibly TRBD1 on 5 matching bases. V was cut by 4 bases and J by 2 bases, with 15 bases left in between. Germline V lookup: CDR1 SGHRS, CDR2 YFSETQ. The CDR3 consists of 15 residues.

CDR3 sequence (DNA): TGTGCCTGGAGTGTAGGACTAGCGGGACGGCTCGAGCAGTTCTTC. This codes for CAWSVGLAGRLEQFF. The gene calls are TRBV30 and TRBJ2-1; 12 nucleotides match TRBD2. CDR3 size: 15 residues. The junction had 7 bases not matched to a gene; V was cut back by 0 bases and J by 10 bases. Germline CDR1 and CDR2: GTSNPN and SVGIG (reference sequence).

This chain uses TRBV9 with TRBJ2-1; 9 bases align to TRBD1. The germline V gene has CDR1 SGDLS and CDR2 YYNGEE. Losses at the gene ends were 3 bases for V and 7 bases for J; bases not matched to a gene: 11. This CDR3 spans 16 amino acids. CDR3 in DNA: TGTGCCAGCAGCGCACACGGGACAGGGAATGGAAATGAGCAGTTCTTC. This encodes CASSAHGTGNGNEQFF.

The rearrangement uses TRBV28 and TRBJ1-4; a weak D match, TRBD1 (5 bases). CDR3 length equals 16 residues. The V end was cut by 4 bases, the J end by 2 bases, with 14 bases between. The germline V gene encodes CDR1 MDHEN and CDR2 SYDVKM. CDR3 residues: CASSWPLGATNEKLFF. The CDR3 DNA is TGTGCCAGCAGTTGGCCCCTTGGGGCTACTAATGAAAAACTGTTTTTT.

The chain combines TRBV29-1 with TRBJ1-1; 8 bases are shared with TRBD1. V trimming: 5 bases; J trimming: 6 bases; junction bases outside the gene matches: 11. This CDR3 contains 14 residues. From germline, CDR1 is SQVTM and CDR2 ANQGSEA. In DNA form, the CDR3 reads TGCAGCGTTTCTAAGGGACAGGCGAGCGCTGAAGCTTTCTTT. Its protein is CSVSKGQASAEAFF.

The rearrangement uses TRBV11-1 and TRBJ1-1; 8 nucleotides line up with TRBD1. V trimming: 2 bases; J trimming: 1 base; junction bases outside the gene matches: 3. This CDR3 is 15 amino acids long. The V gene's germline CDR1 is SGHAT and CDR2 FQDESV (reference sequence). CDR3 residues: CASSLLQGENTEAFF. In nucleotides, the CDR3 is TGTGCCAGCAGCTTACTACAGGGGGAGAACACTGAAGCTTTCTTT.

This chain connects TRBV2 to TRBJ1-5, with unresolved D. Germline V gene sequence: CDR1 SNHLY, CDR2 FYNNEI. The CDR3 spans 15 residues. Trimming shortened V by 3 bases and J by 0 bases, and 9 bases separated the two germline ends. The CDR3, as DNA: TGTGCCAGCAGTGAGAGGGAGAATAGCAATCAGCCCCAGCATTTT. This sequence encodes CASSERENSNQPQHF.

V gene TRBV19 combines with J gene TRBJ2-7; 8 bases fit TRBD2. In germline, CDR1 is LNHDA, CDR2 SQIVND (reference sequence). V shed 4 bases and J 3 bases; nucleotides not matched to a gene: 5. This CDR3 has 14 residues. The CDR3 DNA reads TGTGCCAGTAGTAGCACCGGGACTAGCTACGAGCAGTACTTC. The encoded protein is CASSSTGTSYEQYF.

This chain links TRBV28 with TRBJ2-7; D is perhaps TRBD1 (6 bases). From germline, CDR1 is MDHEN and CDR2 SYDVKM. This CDR3 spans 16 amino acids. V lost 6 bases and J lost 2, with 20 bases in between. The DNA for the CDR3 is TGTGCCAGCAGACTCCGTTTGGGGGCCACCCCCTACGAGCAGTACTTC. Translation gives CASRLRLGATPYEQYF.